The entry below gives a single T cell receptor (beta chain) sequence along with its context. Its antigen target is currently unknown. No much larger clone exists at a distance of one base, and base qualities are not known. The cohort consisted of 600 or so healthy bone marrow donors. Cohort members were all nominally healthy when sampled, although unrecorded immune exposures were likely present. The donor tested CMV seropositive and was one of the 289 seropositive cohort members. Every donor gave a peripheral blood sample, and the peripheral blood mononuclear cells from that sample were used for TCR beta sequencing. Genomic DNA was extracted from the blood cell samples with the Qiagen DNeasy Blood Extraction Kit. The library was built by means of the immunoSEQ multiplex PCR assay. A mixture of 60 forward primers for TCR Vbeta segments and 13 reverse primers for TCR Jbeta segments was used in the multiplex PCR. A multiplex PCR assay on genomic DNA amplified the CDR3 region of rearranged TCR beta genes. The Illumina HiSeq System was used to sequence the amplified TCR beta libraries as 87-base-pair reads. The published analysis was carried out like this. In a later analysis, tens of millions of unique TCR beta chains were counted across the 650 to 750 repertoires, and around 10 million of these chains were shared by at least two donors. A nearest-neighbor algorithm error-corrected the raw reads and collapsed the reads into unique sequences, merging closely related sequences to remove PCR and sequencing errors. Alignment of CDR3 sequences to IMGT reference sequences was used to assign V, D and J gene segments. For a sequence to be retained, a match of at least six nucleotides was required to both a V gene segment and a J gene segment. Rearrangements were called productive when the CDR3 lacked stop codons and stayed in frame with V and J; all others were non-productive. Following IMGT convention, CDR3 was defined as the stretch from the second conserved V-encoded cysteine to the conserved J-encoded phenylalanine. The earlier analysis of about 530 of the donors excluded any sequence lacking an unambiguous match to a single V gene segment. An earlier analysis of 450 to 650 of the donors called V segments functional above 56.7% productive rearrangements and segregating when the between-donor standard deviation exceeded 5%. A statistical classification framework was developed to diagnose cytomegalovirus status using the catalog of TCR beta chain sequences. A later analysis assigned V and J genes by comparing TCR nucleotide sequences with IMGT/GENE-DB human TR gene sequences. A later analysis assigned CDR3 sequences and most-parsimonious VDJ recombination scenarios with the TCRdist pipeline. A later analysis defined each TCR beta chain by its CDR3 amino acid sequence plus V-gene family, and excluded reads lacking a unique V-gene family. In a later analysis, a few hundred highly shared, low-generation-probability nucleotide sequences were removed to address suspected cross-contamination and a sequencing artifact. A later analysis calculated a clonal expansion index for each public chain from normalized within-repertoire ranks of inferred template counts. Generation probabilities in a later analysis came from a VDJ recombination model fitted to out-of-frame rearrangements, and those results were checked against IGoR. In a later analysis, TCR-TCR, TCR-HLA and TCR-CMV co-occurrence was scored with hypergeometric tests, and a repertoire-size bias correction was applied to TCR pairs. False discovery rates were estimated in a later analysis by permuting HLA or CMV assignments 20 times. In a later analysis, co-occurring TCRs were grouped using DBSCAN, and TCRdist sequence similarity was added for clustering within HLA-allele-positive subsets. For co-occurrence clustering, repertoires with fewer than 30,000 or more than 120,000 public chains were excluded, along with roughly 5 repertoires with anomalous nucleotide sharing. Imported from immuneACCESS, the table was reduced by TCRdb to in-frame sequences with V and J called. These copies leave out some clones; in studies compared against another copy, an unresolved V gene accounts for under half, and the cause of the remainder is not known. From that table come the V and J calls and clone size; the DNA was used to work out D and trimming. For this sample there are some 140,000 clones; around 79% appear just once. The ten largest account for 8.8% of the sample.

This sample is part of a study of cytomegalovirus exposure and HLA in healthy donors (dated by TCRdb to about 2017). About the full investigation: In an earlier analysis of 587 of the donors, under 300 Gb of sequence data and about 110 million unique TCR beta sequences from about 190 million T cells were reported. Roughly 310 gigabases of sequencing data and approximately 85 million unique TCR sequences were included in an early release covering 500 to 750 HLA-typed donors. The genetic ancestry cluster associated with self-reported Caucasian donors included 81% of the roughly 410 genotyped donors. The study aimed to test whether cataloging public T cell receptors could reveal signatures of past pathogen exposure. Using immunosequencing, the study profiled T cell repertoires from approximately 700 subjects and related those repertoires to cytomegalovirus serostatus. A separate validation cohort of 100 to 150 different subjects was used in addition to the approximately 700-subject first cohort. High-throughput TCR immunosequencing, statistical association of individual TCRs with disease status, and machine learning were combined to predict cytomegalovirus infection status. In a later analysis, previously published TCR beta repertoires from 670 or so donors were re-analyzed and high-resolution HLA genotyping was added so that TCR occurrence patterns could be studied. Rather than using new phenotypic data, the later analysis identified candidate immune exposures from TCR beta sequences and from how often those sequences occurred across donors. In an earlier analysis of roughly 580 of the donors, high-throughput TCR beta sequencing was used to judge whether each TCR beta V gene segment behaved as functional or pseudogenic. Donor age, sex, ethnicity and CMV serostatus were compiled alongside the repertoire data. In a later genetic analysis, genome-wide SNP genotypes for about three fifths of the roughly 670 donors were used, and that subset was treated as a discovery cohort. Every repertoire in the discovery cohort had been generated on one and the same sequencing platform. Class I and class II HLA loci were covered by the typing at four-digit resolution. The number of typed donors differed by locus: about 629-630 for A, B, C, DRB1 and DQB1; 500 to 550 for DQA1; 606 for DPA1; and 400 to 480 for DPB1. About five DR-DQ haplotypes were treated as single units for association and clustering because of strong linkage in the cohort. Across about 370 genotyped donors of the cohort, an average of about 250,000 unique TCR beta nucleotide sequences per donor were sequenced, and 15% to 20% of those sequences were non-productive.

V loses 0 bases, J loses 7 bases, and the germline ends lie 8 bases apart. CDR1 and CDR2 were assigned from the germline V gene (reference sequence) as SGHNT and YYREEE. The CDR3 runs 12 residues from the cysteine to the phenylalanine. Of all the DNA, just the CDR3 is kept, 36 bases in frame from base 1. Study-level results and caveats: Because some donors lacked HLA typing at each locus, the association tests relied only on the typed subset. Most TCR sequences were observed very rarely across donors, whereas some public TCRs were present in many individuals. CMV serostatus was the only immune exposure information available for the cohort. Correlated functional status among segregating V segments might be attributable to linkage disequilibrium, but an unknown experimental factor could not be ruled out. Because counts were too low, approximately 18 rarely observed V segments, including chromosome 9 orphons, were excluded from the earlier analysis of 587 of the donors. A later analysis associated 16,951 TCR beta sequences with specific HLA alleles at a false discovery rate of 0.05. The classifier was reported to diagnose cytomegalovirus status with high specificity and sensitivity in both the original and validation cohorts. In vitro tests confirmed that three of the cytomegalovirus-associated TCR beta chains recognize cytomegalovirus antigens. A cluster of highly shared sequence variants was judged likely to represent a technical artifact of the sequencing pipeline. According to a later analysis, parvovirus B19, influenza, CMV and Epstein-Barr virus appeared linked to several top co-occurrence clusters. A later analysis found that most CMV-associated TCR beta chains appeared HLA-restricted, with HLA associations seemingly driven largely by CMV exposure. According to a later genetic analysis, donors in an Asian-associated ancestry cluster had fewer N-insertions in productive TCRs than the approximately 630-donor mean. In an earlier analysis of roughly 560 of the donors, most TCR beta V segments were observed in productive rearrangements about 87% or about 30% of the time, broadly matching IMGT annotations. Because the 87-base-pair reads could not distinguish some IMGT-functional V segments, including TRBV6-2 and TRBV6-3, those segments were excluded. In the study, approximately 160 TCR beta chains were listed as associated with cytomegalovirus. In a later analysis, TCR association rates were found to vary across HLA loci, with the most associated TCRs seen for DRB1 alleles and the fewest for HLA-C alleles. An association between a missense DCLRE1C variant and V-gene and J-gene trimming of TCR beta chains was found in a later genetic analysis and replicated in an independent cohort. Assigning TCR associations to individual alleles was difficult when HLA alleles, especially DR and DQ, strongly co-occurred. A further reported finding was that TCR beta sequences accurately predicted the HLA-A and HLA-B alleles for most subjects in the first cohort. In a later analysis, HLA-associated TCR beta chains were found to be more clonally expanded and to have lower generation probabilities than equally common non-associated chains. The authors suggested that the approach could potentially be extended to other disease states and immunological phenotypes. The cohort was sequenced for TCR beta chains only, and without alpha or paired-chain data the features that could be detected were limited. Presence/absence analyses assumed roughly uniform sequencing depth across donors, an assumption that may not hold.

The chain was built from TRBV5-4 and TRBJ2-7; TRBD2 is a weak D gene call, 5 bases matching. The TCR comes from a woman between 45 and 65 years old in good health and CMV-seropositive. What was sequenced was PBMCs. The CDR3 region: CASSLGGFEQYF. The nucleotide sequence reads as follows: TGTGCCAGCAGCTTGGGAGGGTTTGAGCAGTACTTC.